This T cell receptor (beta chain) was captured by sequencing in a study of T-cell reconstitution after alpha-beta-depleted transplantation in children. Preparation of the TCRbeta library used unique molecular identifiers. TCRdb ran MiXCR on the PCR reads and lists one entry per CDR3 protein. In the table there are about 420,000 distinct CDR3 sequences, 16% of which are singletons. The study, taken as a whole, reports: Diversity and T-cell counts at one year after transplant derived mostly from new T cells. Reports say that about two months after transplant, the alpha-beta T cells came out of several hundred graft clones that had expanded.

Points on this clonotype: Its antigen is still unknown.

Sequenced material: PBMCs, mostly from graft donor cells, taken 360 days after TCRalphabeta/CD19-depleted stem cell transplant. The sequence was collected from a boy under two years old who had a stem cell transplant for Wiskott-Aldrich syndrome, so the T cells may come from the graft donor.

CDR3 loop: CATGRGTYEQYF. The CDR3 nucleotides read TGTGCCACCGGTCGGGGTACGTACGAGCAGTACTTC. The V call is TRBV15, the J call TRBJ2-7; possibly TRBD2 for D (5 bases). Per the germline V gene, CDR1 is LNHNV and CDR2 is YYDKDF (reference sequence). Between the trimmed V and J ends, which lost 8 bases and 4 bases, there was a span of 12 bases. The length of the CDR3 is 12 residues.